These 5 T cell receptor beta chains share one sample of origin, sequenced in a study of T cell responses to AZD1222 COVID-19 vaccine. This table comes from immunoSEQ multiplex PCR, and its TCRdb copy is limited to in-frame clones, with some not included. The data show 150,000 to 190,000 clones, 87% seen once. The starting material was peripheral blood, obtained 28 days after the second AZD1222 dose. The receptors were gathered from an adult who received the AZD1222 COVID-19 vaccine.

This chain uses TRBV9 with TRBJ2-3; D unresolved. The V and J ends lost 1 base and 8 bases respectively, with 14 bases between them. The CDR3 loop spans 14 amino acids. Looked up from germline, CDR1 is SGDLS and CDR2 is YYNGEE. CDR3 sequence reads: CASSVTQNNLTQYF. In nucleotides, the CDR3 is TGTGCCAGCAGCGTAACACAAAATAATCTTACGCAGTATTTT.

This clone was seen a few times. The rearrangement uses TRBV18 and TRBJ2-1, with no clear D. The CDR3 spans 15 residues. Trimming removed 0 bases at V and 5 bases at J, with 11 bases between. Germline CDR1 reads KGHSH; CDR2 reads LQKENI. The CDR3 sequence is CASSPPTRSHNEQFF. The CDR3 bases are TGTGCCAGCTCACCACCTACCCGCAGCCACAATGAGCAGTTCTTC.

The J gene is TRBJ2-1, the V gene TRBV7-3; 14 bases match TRBD2. Germline-derived CDR1 and CDR2 are SGHTA and FQGTGA. Unmatched junction bases numbered 6, after V lost 1 base and J lost 7 bases. The CDR3 consists of 17 residues. The chain's CDR3 is CASSLRGLAGGKNEQFF. The DNA of the CDR3 is TGTGCCAGCAGCTTAAGAGGACTAGCGGGAGGAAAGAATGAGCAGTTCTTC.

This rearrangement joins TRBV20-1 to TRBJ2-5; D is ambiguous. The CDR3 consists of 11 residues. The V end lost 5 bases, the J end lost 1 base, and 5 bases lay between the germline ends. Looked up from germline, CDR1 is DFQATT and CDR2 is SNEGSKA (reference sequence). The CDR3 region is CSARSQETQYF. In nucleotides, the CDR3 is TGCAGTGCTCGGTCCCAAGAGACCCAGTACTTC.

This clone has only one observation. The V gene is TRBV5-5, the J gene TRBJ2-3; no reliable D call. The germline V and J ends were trimmed by 0 bases and 3 bases, with 8 bases remaining between them. The CDR3 has 14 residues. Germline CDR1 reads SGHKS; CDR2 reads YYEKEE (reference sequence). CDR3 in DNA: TGTGCCAGCAGCTTGGGGCCGCTTACAGATACGCAGTATTTT. It specifies CASSLGPLTDTQYF. The full variable domain, with the rest looked up from reference TRBV5-5 and TRBJ2-3, is DAGVTQSPTHLIKTRGQQVTLRCSPISGHKSVSWYQQVLGQGPQFIFQYYEKEERGRGNFPDRFSARQFPNYSSELNVNALLLGDSALYLCASSLGPLTDTQYFGPGTRLTVL.